The rows below give T cell receptor beta chains drawn from one sample of a study of blood T cell repertoires in COVID-19. Sequencing was performed with immunoSEQ multiplex PCR; in TCRdb, only in-frame clones are kept and a portion is missing. The data hold about 190,000 clones, with about 86% observed a single time. The sequenced material came from peripheral blood. These receptors were collected from a man aged 50-60 years with active or convalescent COVID-19. Each CDR3 is given with its conserved first and last residue. Fields, in order: V gene, D gene, clone size, J gene, CDR3 protein, CDR3 DNA. A D gene is named only where the DNA matches it firmly. Clone size is shown for a subset of rows, as once, few, many or a class of expanded clone.

v_call: TRBV15
d_call: NA
clone_size: few
j_call: TRBJ1-4
cdr3_aa: CATSRTRSATNEKLFF
cdr3_nt: TGTGCCACCAGCCGCACCAGGTCTGCAACTAATGAAAAACTGTTTTTT

v_call: TRBV27
d_call: TRBD1
clone_size: NA
j_call: TRBJ1-2
cdr3_aa: CASSFRDRGAYGYTF
cdr3_nt: TGTGCCAGCAGTTTCCGGGACAGGGGGGCTTATGGCTACACCTTC

v_call: TRBV11-2
d_call: NA
clone_size: NA
j_call: TRBJ1-3
cdr3_aa: CASSLAAGPDTIYF
cdr3_nt: TGTGCCAGCAGCTTAGCGGCAGGGCCGGACACCATATATTTT

v_call: TRBV27
d_call: TRBD2
clone_size: NA
j_call: TRBJ2-7
cdr3_aa: CASREGAGVRYEQYF
cdr3_nt: TGTGCCAGCAGGGAAGGGGCGGGGGTGAGGTACGAGCAGTACTTC

v_call: TRBV19
d_call: NA
clone_size: NA
j_call: TRBJ1-4
cdr3_aa: CASSRQNPTNEKLFF
cdr3_nt: TGTGCCAGTAGCAGACAGAACCCAACTAATGAAAAACTGTTTTTT

v_call: TRBV5-8
d_call: NA
clone_size: few
j_call: TRBJ1-1
cdr3_aa: CASSLGVGWSTEAFF
cdr3_nt: TGTGCCAGCAGTCTCGGAGTGGGTTGGAGCACTGAAGCTTTCTTT

v_call: TRBV7-2
d_call: TRBD2
clone_size: NA
j_call: TRBJ2-1
cdr3_aa: CASSSERGGIHEQFF
cdr3_nt: TGTGCCAGCAGCTCGGAGCGGGGGGGCATCCATGAGCAGTTCTTC

v_call: TRBV18
d_call: NA
clone_size: NA
j_call: TRBJ2-2
cdr3_aa: CASSPIRQGNGELFF
cdr3_nt: TGTGCCAGCTCACCAATTCGCCAGGGGAACGGGGAGCTGTTTTTT

v_call: TRBV28
d_call: NA
clone_size: NA
j_call: TRBJ1-1
cdr3_aa: CASRRQLEAFF
cdr3_nt: TGTGCCAGCAGGCGACAGCTTGAAGCTTTCTTT

v_call: TRBV7-9
d_call: NA
clone_size: NA
j_call: TRBJ2-4
cdr3_aa: CASRGEDSKNIQYF
cdr3_nt: TGTGCCAGCAGAGGCGAGGACAGTAAAAACATTCAGTACTTC

v_call: TRBV12-3/TRBV12-4
d_call: NA
clone_size: once
j_call: TRBJ1-4
cdr3_aa: CASSFRTTEKLFF
cdr3_nt: TGTGCCAGCAGTTTCCGGACAACTGAAAAACTGTTTTTT

v_call: TRBV6-2/TRBV6-3
d_call: TRBD1
clone_size: once
j_call: TRBJ2-7
cdr3_aa: CASSFTGASGEQYF
cdr3_nt: TGTGCCAGCAGTTTTACAGGGGCGTCGGGAGAGCAGTACTTC

v_call: TRBV2
d_call: NA
clone_size: NA
j_call: TRBJ1-6
cdr3_aa: CAGRTSSSYNSPLHF
cdr3_nt: TGTGCCGGAAGGACATCGAGCTCCTATAATTCACCCCTCCACTTT

v_call: TRBV5-1
d_call: NA
clone_size: few
j_call: TRBJ1-2
cdr3_aa: CASSSTGLNYGYTF
cdr3_nt: TGCGCCAGCAGCTCGACGGGATTAAACTATGGCTACACCTTC

v_call: TRBV11-2
d_call: TRBD2
clone_size: NA
j_call: TRBJ2-1
cdr3_aa: CASSSPTSGSPYNEQFF
cdr3_nt: TGTGCCAGCAGCTCACCTACTAGCGGGAGCCCCTACAATGAGCAGTTCTTC

v_call: TRBV20-1
d_call: NA
clone_size: NA
j_call: TRBJ1-2
cdr3_aa: CSASSAGRSGYTF
cdr3_nt: TGCAGTGCTAGTTCGGCAGGGAGGAGCGGCTACACCTTC

v_call: TRBV28
d_call: NA
clone_size: NA
j_call: TRBJ1-1
cdr3_aa: CASSLGEGEAFF
cdr3_nt: TGTGCCAGCAGTTTAGGAGAGGGTGAAGCTTTCTTT

v_call: TRBV24-1
d_call: NA
clone_size: NA
j_call: TRBJ2-2
cdr3_aa: CATSADGGYTGELFF
cdr3_nt: TGTGCCACCAGTGCCGACGGAGGTTACACCGGGGAGCTGTTTTTT

v_call: TRBV9
d_call: NA
clone_size: NA
j_call: TRBJ1-3
cdr3_aa: CASSVDPGGAGNTIYF
cdr3_nt: TGTGCCAGCAGCGTAGATCCTGGAGGGGCTGGAAACACCATATATTTT

v_call: TRBV9
d_call: TRBD1
clone_size: NA
j_call: TRBJ1-1
cdr3_aa: CASGSLQGGDTEAFF
cdr3_nt: TGTGCCAGCGGGTCCCTACAGGGGGGGGACACTGAAGCTTTCTTT

v_call: TRBV6-5
d_call: TRBD1
clone_size: NA
j_call: TRBJ1-4
cdr3_aa: CASGQGAGYEKLFF
cdr3_nt: TGTGCCAGCGGGCAGGGGGCGGGATATGAAAAACTGTTTTTT

v_call: TRBV28
d_call: NA
clone_size: NA
j_call: TRBJ1-6
cdr3_aa: CASSPPGQRNSPLHF
cdr3_nt: TGTGCCAGCAGTCCGCCCGGACAGAGGAATTCACCCCTCCACTTT

v_call: TRBV10-3
d_call: NA
clone_size: NA
j_call: TRBJ1-6
cdr3_aa: CATRDGNYNSPLHF
cdr3_nt: TGTGCCACGCGGGACGGAAACTATAATTCACCCCTCCACTTT

v_call: TRBV5-1
d_call: TRBD1
clone_size: NA
j_call: TRBJ2-5
cdr3_aa: CASSSDRAETQYF
cdr3_nt: TGCGCCAGCAGCTCCGACAGGGCTGAGACCCAGTACTTC

v_call: TRBV5-1
d_call: TRBD1
clone_size: NA
j_call: TRBJ2-7
cdr3_aa: CASSSGQGAYEQYF
cdr3_nt: TGCGCCAGCAGCTCCGGACAGGGGGCGTACGAGCAGTACTTC

v_call: TRBV3-1/TRBV3-2
d_call: TRBD1
clone_size: NA
j_call: TRBJ1-6
cdr3_aa: CASSQDRMTGGYNSPLHF
cdr3_nt: TGTGCCAGCAGCCAAGATCGTATGACAGGGGGATATAATTCACCCCTCCACTTT

v_call: TRBV19
d_call: TRBD1
clone_size: NA
j_call: TRBJ2-3
cdr3_aa: CASTPGQGFPDTQYF
cdr3_nt: TGTGCCAGTACTCCGGGACAGGGGTTCCCAGATACGCAGTATTTT

v_call: TRBV27
d_call: TRBD1
clone_size: NA
j_call: TRBJ1-4
cdr3_aa: CARKAGGFNEKLFF
cdr3_nt: TGTGCCAGGAAGGCAGGGGGATTTAATGAAAAACTGTTTTTT

v_call: TRBV6-5
d_call: NA
clone_size: NA
j_call: TRBJ1-5
cdr3_aa: CASSYSRSLGQPQHF
cdr3_nt: TGTGCCAGCAGTTACTCAAGGAGTCTCGGTCAGCCCCAGCATTTT

v_call: TRBV6-4
d_call: TRBD2
clone_size: NA
j_call: TRBJ2-3
cdr3_aa: CASSVLAGGFDTQYF
cdr3_nt: TGTGCCAGCAGTGTCCTAGCGGGGGGTTTTGATACGCAGTATTTT

v_call: TRBV2
d_call: NA
clone_size: NA
j_call: TRBJ2-5
cdr3_aa: CASSFHRDKETQYF
cdr3_nt: TGTGCCAGCAGTTTTCACCGGGACAAAGAGACCCAGTACTTC

v_call: TRBV25-1
d_call: TRBD1
clone_size: NA
j_call: TRBJ2-7
cdr3_aa: CASSAWGQMSSYEQYF
cdr3_nt: TGTGCCAGCAGTGCCTGGGGACAGATGAGCTCCTACGAGCAGTACTTC

v_call: TRBV10-3
d_call: NA
clone_size: NA
j_call: TRBJ1-1
cdr3_aa: CAISAYRDKEAFF
cdr3_nt: TGTGCCATCAGTGCGTATCGGGACAAGGAAGCTTTCTTT

v_call: TRBV6-5
d_call: NA
clone_size: once
j_call: TRBJ2-1
cdr3_aa: CASTNTYNEQFF
cdr3_nt: TGTGCCAGCACTAATACCTACAATGAGCAGTTCTTC

v_call: TRBV6-5
d_call: TRBD1
clone_size: NA
j_call: TRBJ2-2
cdr3_aa: CASSRTGGDTGELFF
cdr3_nt: TGTGCCAGCAGCAGGACAGGGGGCGATACCGGGGAGCTGTTTTTT

v_call: TRBV30
d_call: NA
clone_size: NA
j_call: TRBJ1-5
cdr3_aa: CAWAYRDNQPQHF
cdr3_nt: TGTGCCTGGGCCTACAGGGATAATCAGCCCCAGCATTTT

v_call: TRBV10-1
d_call: NA
clone_size: NA
j_call: TRBJ1-6
cdr3_aa: CASSDPNYREESSYNSPLHF
cdr3_nt: TGCGCCAGCAGCGACCCAAATTACAGGGAAGAGAGCTCCTATAATTCACCCCTCCACTTT

v_call: TRBV9
d_call: NA
clone_size: NA
j_call: TRBJ2-1
cdr3_aa: CASSGPKPGRGEQFF
cdr3_nt: TGTGCCAGCAGCGGTCCGAAGCCGGGCCGGGGTGAGCAGTTCTTC